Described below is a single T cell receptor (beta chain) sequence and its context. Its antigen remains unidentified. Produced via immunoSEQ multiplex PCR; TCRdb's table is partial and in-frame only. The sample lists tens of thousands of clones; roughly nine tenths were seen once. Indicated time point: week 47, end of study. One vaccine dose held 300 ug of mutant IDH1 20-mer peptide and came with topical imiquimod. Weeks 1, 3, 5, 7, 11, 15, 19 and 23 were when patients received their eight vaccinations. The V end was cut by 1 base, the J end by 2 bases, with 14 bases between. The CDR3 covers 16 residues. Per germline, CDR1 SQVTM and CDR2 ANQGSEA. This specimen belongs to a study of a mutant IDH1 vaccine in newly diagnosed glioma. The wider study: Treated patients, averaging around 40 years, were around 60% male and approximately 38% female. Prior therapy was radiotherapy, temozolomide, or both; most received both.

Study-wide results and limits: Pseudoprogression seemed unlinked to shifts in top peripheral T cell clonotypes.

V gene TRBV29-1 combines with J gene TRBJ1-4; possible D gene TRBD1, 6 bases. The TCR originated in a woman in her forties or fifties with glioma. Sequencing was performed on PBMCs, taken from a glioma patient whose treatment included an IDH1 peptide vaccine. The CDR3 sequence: CSVEGLGGRTNEKLFF. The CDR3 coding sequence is TGCAGCGTTGAAGGGCTGGGGGGGCGGACTAATGAAAAACTGTTTTTT. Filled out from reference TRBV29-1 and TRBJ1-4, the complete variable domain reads SAVISQKPSRDICQRGTSLTIQCQVDSQVTMMFWYRQQPGQSLTLIATANQGSEATYESGFVIDKFPISRPNLTFSTLTVSNMSPEDSSIYLCSVEGLGGRTNEKLFFGSGTQLSVL.